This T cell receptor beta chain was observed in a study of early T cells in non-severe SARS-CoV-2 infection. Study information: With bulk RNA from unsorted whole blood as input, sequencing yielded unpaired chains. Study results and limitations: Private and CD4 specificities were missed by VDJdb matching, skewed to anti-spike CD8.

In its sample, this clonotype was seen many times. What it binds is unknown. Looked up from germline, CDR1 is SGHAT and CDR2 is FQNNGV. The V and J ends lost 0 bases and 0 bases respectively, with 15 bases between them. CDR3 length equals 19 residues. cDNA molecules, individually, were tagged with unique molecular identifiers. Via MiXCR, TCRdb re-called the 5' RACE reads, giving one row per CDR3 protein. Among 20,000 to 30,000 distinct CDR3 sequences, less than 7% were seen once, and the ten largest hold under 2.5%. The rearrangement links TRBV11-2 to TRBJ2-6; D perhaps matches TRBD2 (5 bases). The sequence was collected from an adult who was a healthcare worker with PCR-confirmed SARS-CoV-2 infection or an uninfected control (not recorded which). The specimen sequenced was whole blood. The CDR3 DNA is TGTGCCAGCAGCTTAGATTGGGTAGCGCGAGCCTCTGGGGCCAACGTCCTGACTTTC. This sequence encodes CASSLDWVARASGANVLTF.